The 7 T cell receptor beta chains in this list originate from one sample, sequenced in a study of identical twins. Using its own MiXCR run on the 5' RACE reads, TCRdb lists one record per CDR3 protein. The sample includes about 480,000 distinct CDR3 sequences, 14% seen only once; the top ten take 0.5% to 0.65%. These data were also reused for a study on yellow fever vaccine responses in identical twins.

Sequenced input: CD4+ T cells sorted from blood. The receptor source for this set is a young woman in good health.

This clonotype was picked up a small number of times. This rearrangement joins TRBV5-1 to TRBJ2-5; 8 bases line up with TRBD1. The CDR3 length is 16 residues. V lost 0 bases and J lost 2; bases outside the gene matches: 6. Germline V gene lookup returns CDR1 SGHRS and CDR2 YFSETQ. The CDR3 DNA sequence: TGCGCCAGCAGCTTGGGCCCCAGGGGGCGACAAGAGACCCAGTACTTC. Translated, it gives CASSLGPRGRQETQYF.

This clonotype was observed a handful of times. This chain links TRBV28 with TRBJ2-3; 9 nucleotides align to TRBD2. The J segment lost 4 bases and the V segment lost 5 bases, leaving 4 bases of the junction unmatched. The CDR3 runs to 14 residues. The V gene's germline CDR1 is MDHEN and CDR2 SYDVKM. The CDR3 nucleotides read TGTGCCAGCAGTCCGGCGGGAGGGCCAGATACGCAGTATTTT. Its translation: CASSPAGGPDTQYF.

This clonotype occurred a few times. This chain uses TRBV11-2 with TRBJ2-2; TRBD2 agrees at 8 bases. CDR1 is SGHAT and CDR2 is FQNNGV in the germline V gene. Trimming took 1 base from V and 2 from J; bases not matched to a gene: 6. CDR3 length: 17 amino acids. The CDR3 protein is CASSLVGLAGNTGELFF. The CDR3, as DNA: TGTGCCAGCAGCTTAGTCGGTCTAGCGGGTAACACCGGGGAGCTGTTTTTT.

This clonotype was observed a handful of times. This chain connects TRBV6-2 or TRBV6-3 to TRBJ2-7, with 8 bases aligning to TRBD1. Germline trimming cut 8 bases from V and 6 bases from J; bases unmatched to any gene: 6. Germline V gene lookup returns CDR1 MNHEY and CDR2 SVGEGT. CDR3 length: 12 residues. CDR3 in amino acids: CASRTGLIEQYF. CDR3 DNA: TGTGCCAGCCGGACAGGGCTGATCGAGCAGTACTTC.

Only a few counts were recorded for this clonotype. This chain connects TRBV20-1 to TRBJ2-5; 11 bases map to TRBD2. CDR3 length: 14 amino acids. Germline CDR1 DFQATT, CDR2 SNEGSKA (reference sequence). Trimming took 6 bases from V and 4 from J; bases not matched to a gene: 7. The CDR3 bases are TGCAGTGCCCAGACTAGCGGGATAGCAGAGACCCAGTACTTC. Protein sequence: CSAQTSGIAETQYF.

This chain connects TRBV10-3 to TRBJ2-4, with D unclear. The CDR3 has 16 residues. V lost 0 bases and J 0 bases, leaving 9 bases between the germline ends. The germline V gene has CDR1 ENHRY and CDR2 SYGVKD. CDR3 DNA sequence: TGTGCCATCAGTGAGTCGACCTTACTAGCCAAAAACATTCAGTACTTC. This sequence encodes CAISESTLLAKNIQYF.

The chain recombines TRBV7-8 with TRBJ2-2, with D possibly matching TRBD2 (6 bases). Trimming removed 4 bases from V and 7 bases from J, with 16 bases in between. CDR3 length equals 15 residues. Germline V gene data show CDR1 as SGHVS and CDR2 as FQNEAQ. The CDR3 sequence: CASSSPAGGFGELFF. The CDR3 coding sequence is TGTGCCAGCAGCTCACCGGCAGGAGGGTTCGGGGAGCTGTTTTTT.